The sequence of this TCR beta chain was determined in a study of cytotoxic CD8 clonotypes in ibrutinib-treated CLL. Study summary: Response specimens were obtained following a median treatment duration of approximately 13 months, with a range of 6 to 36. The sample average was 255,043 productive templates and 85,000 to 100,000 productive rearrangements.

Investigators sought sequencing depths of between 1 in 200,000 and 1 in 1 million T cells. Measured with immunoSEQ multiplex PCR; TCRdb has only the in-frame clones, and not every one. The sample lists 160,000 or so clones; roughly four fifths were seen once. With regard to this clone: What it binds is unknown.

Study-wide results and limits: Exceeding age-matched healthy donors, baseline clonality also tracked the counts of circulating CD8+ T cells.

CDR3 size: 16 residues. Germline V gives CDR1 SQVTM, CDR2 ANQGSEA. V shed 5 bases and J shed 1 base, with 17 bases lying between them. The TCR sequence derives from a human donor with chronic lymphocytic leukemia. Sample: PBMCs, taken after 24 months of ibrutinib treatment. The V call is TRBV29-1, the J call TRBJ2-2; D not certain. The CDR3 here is CSVFMKMAGNTGELFF. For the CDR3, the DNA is TGCAGCGTTTTTATGAAGATGGCAGGGAACACCGGGGAGCTGTTTTTT.